This T cell receptor (beta chain) came from a study of blood T cell repertoires in COVID-19. Study details: The cDNA or gDNA used as material had been derived from T cells, B-cell-depleted T cells, or PBMCs.

The length of the CDR3 is 14 residues. Germline CDR1 reads SGHRS; CDR2 reads YFSETQ. V lost 1 base, J lost 0 bases, and 7 bases lay in between. Data came from immunoSEQ multiplex PCR; TCRdb stores just in-frame clones and leaves some out. Counted here are more than 95,000 clones, roughly 87% occurring once; the ten biggest clones make up about 6.3%. The receptor was isolated from a human donor in a cohort sampled during active COVID-19. Sequencing used peripheral blood. The genes are TRBV5-1 and TRBJ1-1; D uncertain. The CDR3 is CASSLHTVNTEAFF. In DNA form, the CDR3 reads TGCGCCAGCAGCTTGCACACCGTGAACACTGAAGCTTTCTTT.